A single T cell receptor beta chain is shown here with its context. Other DNA variants within this sample encode the same CDR3. V lost 8 bases, J lost 2 bases, and 5 bases lay in between. This CDR3 has 11 amino acids. Methods used by the authors: Counts of nucleated cells, estimated from reference gene primer amplification, were obtained. The assay was immunoSEQ multiplex PCR, and TCRdb's table has in-frame clones only and misses some. D and trimming were read from the DNA, whereas the V and J calls and clone size are those reported in that table. Found here are 300,000 to 400,000 clones, 65% to 90% of them singletons; the top ten hold approximately 7.5%. These data belong to a study of blood T cell repertoires in COVID-19. Looking at the study overall: Whether acute or convalescent, the COVID-19 samples came from the United States, Italy and Spain. Nucleic acid was either cDNA or gDNA, and it came from T cells, B-cell-depleted T cells, or PBMCs.

The specimen was peripheral blood. The TCR comes from a human donor in a cohort sampled during active COVID-19. The rearrangement joins TRBV12-3 or TRBV12-4 to TRBJ2-3; D call uncertain. CDR3 in DNA: TGTGCCAGCTCTCTCACAGATACGCAGTATTTT. This gives the protein CASSLTDTQYF.